This TCR beta chain was retrieved from a study of T cell responses to AZD1222 COVID-19 vaccine. TCRdb's copy holds only in-frame clones and misses some; the assay was immunoSEQ multiplex PCR. The data contain 120,000 or so clones, around nine tenths of them singletons. Pooling was applied to second doses at about 4 or about 12 weeks. V shed 6 bases and J shed 7 bases, with 16 bases lying between them. Germline V lookup: CDR1 SNHLY, CDR2 FYNNEI. The length of the CDR3 is 13 residues. Overall study results and limits: The sample set comprised mostly white British donors with more females, and clonal diversity was possibly underestimated. Spike-specific TCR breadth and depth both grew after two AZD1222 doses.

Regarding this clone: Antigen specificity is unknown.

The TCR sequence derives from an adult who received the AZD1222 COVID-19 vaccine. The sample here was peripheral blood, taken 28 days after the second AZD1222 dose. The V call is TRBV2, the J call TRBJ2-7, with D perhaps matching TRBD1 (6 bases). The chain's CDR3 is CASREQGLFEQYF. The CDR3 DNA reads as TGTGCCAGCAGGGAACAGGGTCTGTTTGAGCAGTACTTC.